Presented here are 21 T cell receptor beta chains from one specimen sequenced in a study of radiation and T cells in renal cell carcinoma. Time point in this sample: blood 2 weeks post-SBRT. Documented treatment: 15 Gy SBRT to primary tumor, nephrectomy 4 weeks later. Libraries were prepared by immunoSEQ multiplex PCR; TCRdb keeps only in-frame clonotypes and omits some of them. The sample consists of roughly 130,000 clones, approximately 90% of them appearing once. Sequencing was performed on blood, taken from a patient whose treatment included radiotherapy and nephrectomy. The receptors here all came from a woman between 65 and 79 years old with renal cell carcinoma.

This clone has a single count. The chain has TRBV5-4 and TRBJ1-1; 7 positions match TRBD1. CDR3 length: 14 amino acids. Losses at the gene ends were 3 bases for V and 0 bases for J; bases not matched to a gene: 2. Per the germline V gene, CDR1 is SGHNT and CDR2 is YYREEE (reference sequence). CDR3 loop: CASSSGQLNTEAFF. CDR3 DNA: TGTGCCAGCAGCTCGGGACAGTTGAACACTGAAGCTTTCTTT.

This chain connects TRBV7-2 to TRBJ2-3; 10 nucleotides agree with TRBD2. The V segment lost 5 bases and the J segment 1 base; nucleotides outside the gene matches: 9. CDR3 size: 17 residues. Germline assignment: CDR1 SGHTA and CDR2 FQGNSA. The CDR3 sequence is CASSRQSSGGGTDTQYF. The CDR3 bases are TGTGCCAGCAGCCGTCAATCTAGCGGGGGCGGCACAGATACGCAGTATTTT.

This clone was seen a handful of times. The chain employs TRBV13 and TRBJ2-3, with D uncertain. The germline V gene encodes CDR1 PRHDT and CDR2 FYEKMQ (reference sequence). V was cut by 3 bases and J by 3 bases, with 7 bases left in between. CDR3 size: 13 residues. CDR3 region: CASSFEATDTQYF. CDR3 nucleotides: TGTGCCAGCAGCTTTGAAGCGACAGATACGCAGTATTTT.

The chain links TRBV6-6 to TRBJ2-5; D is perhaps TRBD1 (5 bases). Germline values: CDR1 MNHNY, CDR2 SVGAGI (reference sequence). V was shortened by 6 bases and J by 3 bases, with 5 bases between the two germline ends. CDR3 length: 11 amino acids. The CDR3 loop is CASRTEETQYF. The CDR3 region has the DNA TGTGCCAGCAGGACAGAAGAGACCCAGTACTTC.

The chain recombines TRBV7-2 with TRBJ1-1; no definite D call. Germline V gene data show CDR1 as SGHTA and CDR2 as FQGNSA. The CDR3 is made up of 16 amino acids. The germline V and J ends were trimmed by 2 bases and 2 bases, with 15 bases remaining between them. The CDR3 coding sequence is TGTGCCAGCAGCTTATTGGGCGCCTCTTTTAACACTGAAGCTTTCTTT. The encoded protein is CASSLLGASFNTEAFF. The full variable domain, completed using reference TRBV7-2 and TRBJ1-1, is GAGVSQSPSNKVTEKGKDVELRCDPISGHTALYWYRQSLGQGLEFLIYFQGNSAPDKSGLPSDRFSAERTGGSVSTLTIQRTQQEDSAVYLCASSLLGASFNTEAFFGQGTRLTVV.

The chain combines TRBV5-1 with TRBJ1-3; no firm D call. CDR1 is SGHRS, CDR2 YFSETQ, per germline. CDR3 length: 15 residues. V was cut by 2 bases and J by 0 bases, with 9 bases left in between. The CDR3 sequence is CASSLPVTSGNTIYF. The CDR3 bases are TGCGCCAGCAGCTTACCGGTTACCTCTGGAAACACCATATATTTT.

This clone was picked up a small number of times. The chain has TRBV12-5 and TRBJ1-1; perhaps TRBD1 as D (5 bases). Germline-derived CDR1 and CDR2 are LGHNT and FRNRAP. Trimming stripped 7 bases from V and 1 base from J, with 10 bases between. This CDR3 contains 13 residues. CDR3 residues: CASVERGNTEAFF. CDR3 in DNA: TGTGCTAGTGTCGAAAGGGGGAACACTGAAGCTTTCTTT.

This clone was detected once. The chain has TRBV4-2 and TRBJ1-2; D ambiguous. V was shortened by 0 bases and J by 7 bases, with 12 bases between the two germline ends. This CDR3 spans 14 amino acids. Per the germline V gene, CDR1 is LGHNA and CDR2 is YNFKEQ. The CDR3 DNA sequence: TGTGCCAGCAGCCAAGACAGGACCCATGGTGGCTACACCTTC. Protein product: CASSQDRTHGGYTF.

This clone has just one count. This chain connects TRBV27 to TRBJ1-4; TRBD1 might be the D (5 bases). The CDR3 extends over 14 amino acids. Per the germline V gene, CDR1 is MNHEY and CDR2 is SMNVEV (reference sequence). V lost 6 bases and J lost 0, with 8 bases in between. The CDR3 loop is CASRLTATNEKLFF. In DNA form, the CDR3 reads TGTGCCAGCAGATTGACAGCAACTAATGAAAAACTGTTTTTT.

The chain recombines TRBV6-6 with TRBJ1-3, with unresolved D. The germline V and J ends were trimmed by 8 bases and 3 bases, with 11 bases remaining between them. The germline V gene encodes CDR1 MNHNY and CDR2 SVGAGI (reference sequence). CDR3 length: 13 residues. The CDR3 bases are TGTGCCAGCTTAGGAGGTGGTGGAAACACCATATATTTT. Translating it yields CASLGGGGNTIYF.

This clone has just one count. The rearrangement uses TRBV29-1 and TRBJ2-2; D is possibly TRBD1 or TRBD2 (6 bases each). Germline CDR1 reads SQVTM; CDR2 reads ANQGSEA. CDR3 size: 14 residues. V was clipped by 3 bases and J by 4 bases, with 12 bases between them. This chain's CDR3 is CSVDSGGGTGELFF. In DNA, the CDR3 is TGCAGCGTTGACTCAGGAGGGGGCACCGGGGAGCTGTTTTTT.

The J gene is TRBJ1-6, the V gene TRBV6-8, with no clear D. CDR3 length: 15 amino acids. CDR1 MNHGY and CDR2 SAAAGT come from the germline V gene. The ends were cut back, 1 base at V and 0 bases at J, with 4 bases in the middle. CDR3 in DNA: TGTGCCAGCAGTTACTGCAGCTCCTATAATTCACCCCTCCACTTT. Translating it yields CASSYCSSYNSPLHF.

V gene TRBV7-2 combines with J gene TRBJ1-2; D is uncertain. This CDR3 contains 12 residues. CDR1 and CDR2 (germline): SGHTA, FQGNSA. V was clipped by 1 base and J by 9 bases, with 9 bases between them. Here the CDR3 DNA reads TGTGCCAGCAGCTTAGTTTCGGTTAGCTACACCTTC. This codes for CASSLVSVSYTF.

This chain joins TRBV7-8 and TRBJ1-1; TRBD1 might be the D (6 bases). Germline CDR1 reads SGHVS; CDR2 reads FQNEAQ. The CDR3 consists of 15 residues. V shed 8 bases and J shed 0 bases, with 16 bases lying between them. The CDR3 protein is CASELGGAMNTEAFF. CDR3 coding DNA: TGTGCCAGCGAACTCGGGGGGGCTATGAACACTGAAGCTTTCTTT.

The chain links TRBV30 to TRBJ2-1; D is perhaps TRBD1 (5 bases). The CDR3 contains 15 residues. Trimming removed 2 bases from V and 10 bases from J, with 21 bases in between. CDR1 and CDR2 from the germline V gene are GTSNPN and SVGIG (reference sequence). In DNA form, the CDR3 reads TGTGCCTGGAGTCAAGGTGTGGTGCAGGGTGGAGAGCAGTTCTTC. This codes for CAWSQGVVQGGEQFF. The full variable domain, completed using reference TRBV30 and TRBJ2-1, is SQTIHQWPATLVQPVGSPLSLECTVEGTSNPNLYWYRQAAGRGLQLLFYSVGIGQISSEVPQNLSASRPQDRQFILSSKKLLLSDSGFYLCAWSQGVVQGGEQFFGPGTRLTVL.

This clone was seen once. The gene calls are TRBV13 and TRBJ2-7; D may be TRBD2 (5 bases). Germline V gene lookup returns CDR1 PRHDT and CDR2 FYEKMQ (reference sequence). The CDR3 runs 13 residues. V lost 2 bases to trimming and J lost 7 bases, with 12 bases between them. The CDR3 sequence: CASSLSGFWEQYF. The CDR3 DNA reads TGTGCCAGCAGCTTAAGCGGTTTCTGGGAGCAGTACTTC.

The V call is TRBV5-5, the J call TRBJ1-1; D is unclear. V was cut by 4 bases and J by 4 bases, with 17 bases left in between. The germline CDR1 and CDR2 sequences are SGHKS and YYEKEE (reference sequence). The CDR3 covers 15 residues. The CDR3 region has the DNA TGTGCCAGCAGCCCAACCGGACCGGTGATCACTGAAGCTTTCTTT. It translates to CASSPTGPVITEAFF. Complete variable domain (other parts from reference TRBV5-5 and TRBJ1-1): DAGVTQSPTHLIKTRGQQVTLRCSPISGHKSVSWYQQVLGQGPQFIFQYYEKEERGRGNFPDRFSARQFPNYSSELNVNALLLGDSALYLCASSPTGPVITEAFFGQGTRLTVV.

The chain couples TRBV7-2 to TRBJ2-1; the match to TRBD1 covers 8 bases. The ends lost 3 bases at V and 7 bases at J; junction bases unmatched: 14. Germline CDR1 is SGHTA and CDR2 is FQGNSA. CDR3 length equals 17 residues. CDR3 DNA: TGTGCCAGCAGCTTCCCCCCGACAGGGGCTTTAAGAAATGAGCAGTTCTTC. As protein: CASSFPPTGALRNEQFF.

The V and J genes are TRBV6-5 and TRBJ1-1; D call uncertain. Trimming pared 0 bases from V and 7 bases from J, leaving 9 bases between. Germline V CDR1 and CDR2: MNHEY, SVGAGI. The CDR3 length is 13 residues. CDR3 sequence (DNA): TGTGCCAGCAGTTACTCGGGGTCTCATGAAGCTTTCTTT. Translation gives CASSYSGSHEAFF.

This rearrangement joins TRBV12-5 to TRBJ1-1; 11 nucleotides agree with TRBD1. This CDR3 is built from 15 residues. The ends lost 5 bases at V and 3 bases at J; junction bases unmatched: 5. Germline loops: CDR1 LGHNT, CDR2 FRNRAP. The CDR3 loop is CASGPPGQGDTEAFF. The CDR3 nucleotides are TGTGCTAGTGGTCCCCCGGGACAGGGGGACACTGAAGCTTTCTTT.

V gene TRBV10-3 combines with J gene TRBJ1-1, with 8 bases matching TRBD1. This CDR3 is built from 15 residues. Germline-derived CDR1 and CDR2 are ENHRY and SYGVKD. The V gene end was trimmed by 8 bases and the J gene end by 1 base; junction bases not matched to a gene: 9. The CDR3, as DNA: TGTGCCATCGGCCCCCCAACAGGGGGGAACACTGAAGCTTTCTTT. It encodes CAIGPPTGGNTEAFF.